This T cell receptor (beta chain) emerged from a study of tumor-infiltrating lymphocytes in primary liver carcinoma. About the study: The tumors, T1-T3 N0M0 lesions, were roughly 4 to 10 cm across.

From 500 ng total RNA, TCR beta cDNA was generated with a primer in the constant region. Slightly modified ARM-PCR with three nested multiplex PCR rounds yielded TCR beta libraries. Running around 9 cycles apiece, the first two PCR rounds relied on TRBV1-TRBV30 forward primers together with a C-beta reverse primer. One entry per CDR3 protein results from TCRdb running MiXCR on the multiplex PCR reads. Of around 27,000 distinct CDR3 sequences in the sample, around 79% were seen once. CDR3 size: 15 residues. Germline CDR1 and CDR2: SGHNT and YYREEE (reference sequence). Both RNA and DNA were isolated together from about 21-30 mg of bulk tissue that had not been sorted. Chronic HBV infection, which was untreated, was present in the patients. In every tumor sample, viable tumor cells made up over 90%. Of note for this clonotype: As yet, its antigen is unknown. At one boundary the junction diverges from the germline segment, which might be a read error.

The study, taken as a whole, reports: Overlap in tumor-adjacent and tumor-blood pairs fell below that of tumor region pairs.

This clonotype was obtained from a man aged 35 to 55 with primary liver carcinoma and hepatitis B virus infection. The sequenced material came from liver tumor tissue from sampling region 3. As for subset: tumor region T3, left-lateral pole. This chain connects TRBV5-4 to TRBJ2-7, with D tentatively TRBD2 (6 bases). CDR3 amino acids: CATSSEGRAYNEQHF. CDR3 DNA: TGTGCCACCAGCTCGGAGGGCAGGGCCTACAACGAGCAGCACTTC.